This is a list of T cell receptor beta chains from one sample in a study of siplizumab effects on memory and regulatory T cells. The table came from immunoSEQ multiplex PCR; TCRdb's copy has only in-frame clones and leaves some out. The sample yields under 150,000 clones, roughly 94% seen once. The sample was non-Treg CD4+ T cells sorted from blood. These receptor sequences come from a human donor in good health. Both conserved end residues are part of each CDR3. The order of the fields is CDR3 DNA, CDR3 protein, clone size, V gene, J gene, CDR3 length, D gene. The D gene is left open where the match is weak. Clone size is not always given. Where it is, it says once, few, many or a class for expanded clones.

DNA: TGTGCCACCTCTCCTCAGATCGTTAACTATGGCTACACCTTC
CDR3: CATSPQIVNYGYTF
size: -
V: TRBV30
J: TRBJ1-2
length: 14
D: -

DNA: TGTGCCTGTCGGCACAGGGGGTCTAATTCACCCCTCCACTTT
CDR3: CACRHRGSNSPLHF
size: -
V: TRBV30
J: TRBJ1-6
length: 14
D: TRBD1

DNA: TGCGCCAGCAGCTTGGCCGCTCTTTTTATGAACACTGAAGCTTTCTTT
CDR3: CASSLAALFMNTEAFF
size: -
V: TRBV5-1
J: TRBJ1-1
length: 16
D: -

DNA: TGTGCCAGCAGTGAGACGGATTGGGGTGAAGCTTTCTTT
CDR3: CASSETDWGEAFF
size: -
V: TRBV6-1
J: TRBJ1-1
length: 13
D: -

DNA: TGTGCCAGCAGCGTGGACAGCACTGAAGCTTTCTTT
CDR3: CASSVDSTEAFF
size: -
V: TRBV5-4
J: TRBJ1-1
length: 12
D: -

DNA: TGTGCCACCTCCCGGGACAGCGGTTACGAGCAGTACTTC
CDR3: CATSRDSGYEQYF
size: -
V: TRBV7-9
J: TRBJ2-7
length: 13
D: TRBD1

DNA: TGTGCCACCAGCAGAGATAAGAGCGGGGGAGCCAAAAACATTCAGTACTTC
CDR3: CATSRDKSGGAKNIQYF
size: -
V: TRBV15
J: TRBJ2-4
length: 17
D: TRBD2

DNA: TGCAGCGTTGTCGGACTCAACATGAACACTGAAGCTTTCTTT
CDR3: CSVVGLNMNTEAFF
size: -
V: TRBV29-1
J: TRBJ1-1
length: 14
D: -

DNA: TGTGCCAGCAGTGCTCAATCAAACAGTAATCAGCCCCAGCATTTT
CDR3: CASSAQSNSNQPQHF
size: -
V: TRBV6-1
J: TRBJ1-5
length: 15
D: -

DNA: TGTGCCAGCAGCTTAGATTCGGTAGCGGGAGGGCATGGGACCCAGTACTTC
CDR3: CASSLDSVAGGHGTQYF
size: -
V: TRBV7-2
J: TRBJ2-5
length: 17
D: TRBD2

DNA: TGTGCCACCCGCCGAGGACACAGGGGGGTCAGCTCTGGAAACACCATATATTTT
CDR3: CATRRGHRGVSSGNTIYF
size: once
V: TRBV19
J: TRBJ1-3
length: 18
D: TRBD1

DNA: TGCGCCAGCAGCACTAGCGGGAGCACAGATACGCAGTATTTT
CDR3: CASSTSGSTDTQYF
size: -
V: TRBV5-1
J: TRBJ2-3
length: 14
D: TRBD2

DNA: TGTGCCAGCAGTGAGACTAGTCTAGAGGGGACTGAAGCTTTCTTT
CDR3: CASSETSLEGTEAFF
size: few
V: TRBV6-1
J: TRBJ1-1
length: 15
D: -

DNA: TGTGCCAGCAGGGGACAGGGGGAAAGTAATTCACCCCTCCACTTT
CDR3: CASRGQGESNSPLHF
size: -
V: TRBV2
J: TRBJ1-6
length: 15
D: TRBD1

DNA: TGTGCCACCAGCAGAGATTCCTCCGGGACAGATGGCTACACCTTC
CDR3: CATSRDSSGTDGYTF
size: -
V: TRBV15
J: TRBJ1-2
length: 15
D: TRBD1

DNA: TGTGCCAGCAGCCCTGGAGGGGGAAACACCATATATTTT
CDR3: CASSPGGGNTIYF
size: -
V: TRBV7-9
J: TRBJ1-3
length: 13
D: -

DNA: TGTGCCAGCAGCCCCGTGGACAGGGTTTCCTACAATGAGCAGTTCTTC
CDR3: CASSPVDRVSYNEQFF
size: -
V: TRBV11-1
J: TRBJ2-1
length: 16
D: TRBD1

DNA: TGTGCCAGCAGCCCGGACGGAGGGACAGGGGGTCTATACGAGCAGTACTTC
CDR3: CASSPDGGTGGLYEQYF
size: -
V: TRBV5-4
J: TRBJ2-7
length: 17
D: TRBD1

DNA: TGTGCCAGCAGCCAAGCGAGCTCCCACGAGCAGTACTTC
CDR3: CASSQASSHEQYF
size: -
V: TRBV14
J: TRBJ2-7
length: 13
D: -

DNA: TGTGCCAGCAGCTTAGACTGGACACCAAGCTCCTACGAGCAGTACTTC
CDR3: CASSLDWTPSSYEQYF
size: -
V: TRBV11-2
J: TRBJ2-7
length: 16
D: -

DNA: TGTGCCAGCAGCCCGGAGGCGGGAGGAAGTGCAGATACGCAGTATTTT
CDR3: CASSPEAGGSADTQYF
size: -
V: TRBV7-9
J: TRBJ2-3
length: 16
D: TRBD2

DNA: TGTGCCAGCAGCCCAAGGACAGGGGTCGTCGAGCAGTACTTC
CDR3: CASSPRTGVVEQYF
size: -
V: TRBV9
J: TRBJ2-7
length: 14
D: TRBD1

DNA: TGTGCCAGCAGCTTGGGTGTGACTAGCGGGAGGGCTATCTCCTACAATGAGCAGTTCTTC
CDR3: CASSLGVTSGRAISYNEQFF
size: -
V: TRBV5-4
J: TRBJ2-1
length: 20
D: TRBD2

DNA: TGTGCCAGCAGCTCCCCCCAGGGACAGGGCCTAGGCGAGCAGTACTTC
CDR3: CASSSPQGQGLGEQYF
size: -
V: TRBV13
J: TRBJ2-7
length: 16
D: TRBD1

DNA: TGTGCCAGCAGTTATTCAGGGACTGAGCAGTTCTTC
CDR3: CASSYSGTEQFF
size: -
V: TRBV6-6
J: TRBJ2-1
length: 12
D: -

DNA: TGTGCCAGCAGCTTGGGCCCGACAGGGGGAGGGGAAAGACTGTTTTTT
CDR3: CASSLGPTGGGERLFF
size: -
V: TRBV5-5
J: TRBJ1-4
length: 16
D: TRBD1

DNA: TGTGCCAGCAGCTCCCCAGGCGGGAGCACAGATACGCAGTATTTT
CDR3: CASSSPGGSTDTQYF
size: -
V: TRBV5-6
J: TRBJ2-3
length: 15
D: -

DNA: TGTGCCAGCAGCCCCCCAGGGCGGCATTCCTATGGCTACACCTTC
CDR3: CASSPPGRHSYGYTF
size: once
V: TRBV5-4
J: TRBJ1-2
length: 15
D: -

DNA: TGTGCCAGCAGCTCCCGACTAGCGGGAGTTGGCAATGAGCAGTTCTTC
CDR3: CASSSRLAGVGNEQFF
size: -
V: TRBV7-3
J: TRBJ2-1
length: 16
D: TRBD2

DNA: TGTGCCAGCAGCACAGGTAGGGTCTATGGCTACACCTTC
CDR3: CASSTGRVYGYTF
size: -
V: TRBV5-6
J: TRBJ1-2
length: 13
D: -

DNA: TGTGCCAGCAGCTTGGTCCGATCCTACGAGCAGTACTTC
CDR3: CASSLVRSYEQYF
size: -
V: TRBV5-4
J: TRBJ2-7
length: 13
D: -

DNA: TGTGCCAGCAGCTTGACCTCAGGGGGCGCTGAAAAACTGTTTTTT
CDR3: CASSLTSGGAEKLFF
size: -
V: TRBV5-6
J: TRBJ1-4
length: 15
D: TRBD1

DNA: TGTGCCAGCAGTTACTCGACGGTCTATGGCTACACCTTC
CDR3: CASSYSTVYGYTF
size: -
V: TRBV6-5
J: TRBJ1-2
length: 13
D: -

DNA: TGTGCCAGCAGAGCCGACAGACATGGCTACACCTTC
CDR3: CASRADRHGYTF
size: -
V: TRBV2
J: TRBJ1-2
length: 12
D: -

DNA: TGTGCCAGCTCACCGGACCGGGGTGGCTACACCTTC
CDR3: CASSPDRGGYTF
size: -
V: TRBV18
J: TRBJ1-2
length: 12
D: -

DNA: TGTGCCAGCAGCTTAGGACCCGTCGCAGGCGAGCAGTTCTTC
CDR3: CASSLGPVAGEQFF
size: -
V: TRBV7-3
J: TRBJ2-1
length: 14
D: -

DNA: TGTGCCAGCACGTTTGGACAGCCGAACACTGAAGCTTTCTTT
CDR3: CASTFGQPNTEAFF
size: -
V: TRBV2
J: TRBJ1-1
length: 14
D: -

DNA: TGTGCCAGTAGTAGAGTGGGAATGGACTACGAGCAGTACTTC
CDR3: CASSRVGMDYEQYF
size: -
V: TRBV19
J: TRBJ2-7
length: 14
D: -

DNA: TGTGCCAGCAGTGATCAGGGGAGTAACTATGGCTACACCTTC
CDR3: CASSDQGSNYGYTF
size: -
V: TRBV6-1
J: TRBJ1-2
length: 14
D: -

DNA: TGTGCCAGTAGGGGGCTAGCAGACACCGGGGAGCTGTTTTTT
CDR3: CASRGLADTGELFF
size: -
V: TRBV19
J: TRBJ2-2
length: 14
D: -

DNA: TGTGCCAGCAGTTCTCCGGGTTGGGAGACCCAGTACTTC
CDR3: CASSSPGWETQYF
size: -
V: TRBV28
J: TRBJ2-5
length: 13
D: -

DNA: TGCGCCAGCAGCACTGGACAGGGGAACTATGGCTACACCTTC
CDR3: CASSTGQGNYGYTF
size: once
V: TRBV5-1
J: TRBJ1-2
length: 14
D: TRBD1

DNA: TGTGCCAGCAGTGAAGACATTTTTCCTGAAGCTTTCTTT
CDR3: CASSEDIFPEAFF
size: -
V: TRBV6-1
J: TRBJ1-1
length: 13
D: -

DNA: TGTGCCAGCACCCGGCCGGGGCACGGTCATGGCTACACCTTC
CDR3: CASTRPGHGHGYTF
size: few
V: TRBV6-5
J: TRBJ1-2
length: 14
D: -

DNA: TGTGCCAGCAGCCGTAGGAGGGACTCCCATACAGATACGCAGTATTTT
CDR3: CASSRRRDSHTDTQYF
size: -
V: TRBV5-8
J: TRBJ2-3
length: 16
D: -

DNA: TGCGCCATGAGCATAATAGCCAAAAACATTCAGTACTTC
CDR3: CAMSIIAKNIQYF
size: few
V: TRBV23-1
J: TRBJ2-4
length: 13
D: -